The clone carrying this T cell receptor (beta chain) showed up just a few times. The entry originates in a study of CD8 T cells in Susac syndrome. cDNA came from approximately 0.5 to 1 ug RNA primed by random hexamers. TCRdb re-called the immunoSEQ multiplex PCR reads through MiXCR, storing one row per CDR3 protein. This sample has approximately 150,000 distinct CDR3 sequences; 80% to 95% occur once, and the top ten carry 0.12% to 0.15%. V lost 0 bases and J 7 bases, leaving 10 bases between the germline ends. This CDR3 has 13 amino acids. Germline CDR1 and CDR2: SNHLY and FYNNEI. The chain employs TRBV2 and TRBJ2-7; D unresolved. This receptor was identified in a human donor in good health. Material: CD4+ T cells from PBMCs. For the CDR3, the DNA is TGTGCCAGCAGTGAAGCTCTAGGACGGGAGCAGTACTTC. Translated, it gives CASSEALGREQYF. The full variable domain, rest sourced from reference TRBV2 and TRBJ2-7, is EPEVTQTPSHQVTQMGQEVILRCVPISNHLYFYWYRQILGQKVEFLVSFYNNEISEKSEIFDDQFSVERPDGSNFTLKIRSTKLEDSAMYFCASSEALGREQYFGPGTRLTVT.